The 24 T cell receptor beta chains in this list originate from one sample, sequenced in a study of beta chain features in type 1 diabetes. Study-wide points: Type 1 diabetes patients showed a moderate but significant shortening of TCRB CDR3s in all four CD4+ subsets.

Expressed TCRB transcripts were sequenced because the isolated RNA had all been reverse transcribed beforehand. Assay used: immunoSEQ multiplex PCR; TCRdb lists only in-frame clones, some missing. The data contain 95,000 to 110,000 clones, approximately 30% of them seen just once; the ten biggest clones take up roughly 0.58%. The antigens of these receptors remain unknown. Sequences were obtained from central memory CD4+ T cells from blood. The receptors were gathered from a woman between 18 and 29 years old with type 1 diabetes.

This chain connects TRBV2 to TRBJ2-7; TRBD2 agrees at 8 bases. The germline CDR1 and CDR2 sequences are SNHLY and FYNNEI. There are 14 residues in the CDR3. V lost 5 bases, J lost 5 bases, and 8 bases stayed unmatched. DNA for the CDR3: TGTGCCAGCAGTTCGGGGGGGTCTATCGACGAGCAGTACGTC. It encodes CASSSGGSIDEQYV.

The chain links TRBV5-4 to TRBJ2-1; 9 bases match TRBD2. Germline V lookup: CDR1 SGHNT, CDR2 YYREEE (reference sequence). The J segment lost 3 bases and the V segment lost 5 bases, leaving 6 bases of the junction unmatched. This CDR3 comprises 15 residues. CDR3 in DNA: TGTGCCAGCAGGCCTACTAGCGGGCGCTACAATGAGCAGTTCTTC. Its translation is CASRPTSGRYNEQFF.

This clone was counted only a few times. V and J are TRBV10-3 and TRBJ1-1; 9 positions match TRBD1. Germline loops: CDR1 ENHRY, CDR2 SYGVKD. Unmatched junction bases numbered 2, after V lost 6 bases and J lost 3 bases. The CDR3 consists of 13 residues. The CDR3 loop reads CAIRDRGDTEAFF. CDR3 bases: TGTGCCATCAGAGACAGGGGGGACACTGAAGCTTTCTTT.

This clone has more than one count but fewer than ten. The J gene is TRBJ1-2, the V gene TRBV30; TRBD1 agrees at 7 bases. The germline V gene has CDR1 GTSNPN and CDR2 SVGIG (reference sequence). Trimming took 4 bases from V and 5 from J; bases not matched to a gene: 7. The CDR3 spans 13 residues. The CDR3 sequence: CAWTRQGIYGYTF. CDR3 coding DNA: TGTGCCTGGACTCGACAGGGAATTTATGGCTACACCTTC.

This clone was detected a few times. This chain joins TRBV7-3 and TRBJ2-7; 8 nucleotides match TRBD1. From germline, CDR1 is SGHTA and CDR2 FQGTGA. This CDR3 region has 14 residues. J gave up 3 bases and V 5 bases, and 6 bases lay outside the gene matches. CDR3 region: CASSPGQGIYEQYF. In DNA, the CDR3 is TGTGCCAGCAGCCCCGGACAGGGAATCTACGAGCAGTACTTC.

This clone has a handful of counts. The rearrangement uses TRBV6-5 and TRBJ2-3, with a weak D call TRBD2 (5 bases). V was trimmed by 0 bases and J by 3 bases, leaving 10 bases between them. Germline CDR1 and CDR2: MNHEY and SVGAGI. The CDR3 runs 15 residues. The CDR3 DNA follows: TGTGCCAGCAGTTACTCCGAGGGAGTAACAGATACGCAGTATTTT. Protein sequence: CASSYSEGVTDTQYF.

The V gene is TRBV21-1, the J gene TRBJ2-1; the table's D call of TRBD2 was not tested on the DNA. TRBV21-1 counts as a pseudogene. This CDR3 has 18 residues. The CDR3 nucleotides read TGTGCCAGCAGCCCGCTTCCCCCCAGGGAGGAGGGTGGAAATGAGCAGTTCTTC. It codes for CASSPLPPREEGGNEQFF.

In DNA form, the CDR3 reads TGCGCCAGCAGGCAAGGCCCGACTTCCTATGGCTACACCTTC. Protein: CASRQGPTSYGYTF. The V gene is TRBV5-1, the J gene TRBJ1-2; D not certain. V lost 5 bases and J 4 bases, leaving 15 bases between the germline ends. Germline loops: CDR1 SGHRS, CDR2 YFSETQ. The CDR3 loop spans 14 amino acids.

There are a few counts of this clone. The rearrangement joins TRBV7-3 to TRBJ2-1; D is perhaps TRBD2 (6 bases). This CDR3 region has 14 residues. The V end lost 4 bases, the J end lost 8 bases, and 15 bases lay between the germline ends. Germline assignment: CDR1 SGHTA and CDR2 FQGTGA. This CDR3 is CASSSAATGDEQFF. Written as DNA, the CDR3 is TGTGCCAGCAGCTCCGCGGCCACGGGGGATGAGCAGTTCTTC. The complete variable domain, with remaining parts taken from reference TRBV7-3 and TRBJ2-1, reads GAGVSQTPSNKVTEKGKYVELRCDPISGHTALYWYRQSLGQGPEFLIYFQGTGAADDSGLPNDRFFAVRPEGSVSTLKIQRTERGDSAVYLCASSSAATGDEQFFGPGTRLTVL.

This clone was seen many times. The J gene is TRBJ2-4, the V gene TRBV4-1, with D perhaps matching TRBD1 (6 bases). V lost 0 bases and J 7 bases, leaving 7 bases between the germline ends. The CDR3 has 13 residues. Looked up from germline, CDR1 is MGHRA and CDR2 is YSYEKL. The CDR3 loop is CASSQDQGNIQYF. CDR3 DNA: TGCGCCAGCAGCCAAGATCAGGGGAACATTCAGTACTTC.

The chain employs TRBV7-2 and TRBJ2-1, with 11 bases lining up with TRBD2. The trim removed 5 bases at V and 9 bases at J, leaving 12 bases unmatched. The CDR3 spans 16 residues. The germline gives CDR1 SGHTA, CDR2 FQGNSA. The CDR3 sequence: CASSPSSGRAGAEQFF. The CDR3 coding sequence is TGTGCCAGCAGCCCAAGTAGCGGGAGGGCCGGAGCTGAGCAGTTCTTC.

This chain joins TRBV5-1 and TRBJ1-5; 7 nucleotides agree with TRBD1. J lost 4 bases, V lost 0 bases, and 4 bases had no gene match. Germline assignment: CDR1 SGHRS and CDR2 YFSETQ. This CDR3 region has 15 residues. The DNA for the CDR3 is TGCGCCAGCAGCTTGGAGTCAGGGGGAAATCAGCCCCAGCATTTT. Encoded protein: CASSLESGGNQPQHF. Full variable domain (rest looked up from reference TRBV5-1 and TRBJ1-5): KAGVTQTPRYLIKTRGQQVTLSCSPISGHRSVSWYQQTPGQGLQFLFEYFSETQRNKGNFPGRFSGRQFSNSRSEMNVSTLELGDSALYLCASSLESGGNQPQHFGDGTRLSIL.

This clone was recorded a few times. This chain uses TRBV29-1 with TRBJ1-4; TRBD1 aligns across 11 bases. The CDR3 length is 16 residues. Germline lookup yields CDR1 SQVTM and CDR2 ANQGSEA. Germline trimming cut 7 bases from V and 2 bases from J; bases unmatched to any gene: 9. Here the CDR3 reads CSGGRTGGTTNEKLFF. The CDR3 DNA reads TGCAGCGGGGGGCGGACAGGGGGCACCACTAATGAAAAACTGTTTTTT.

The chain recombines TRBV29-1 with TRBJ1-1; 9 bases align to TRBD1. Germline lookup yields CDR1 SQVTM and CDR2 ANQGSEA. The CDR3 totals 15 residues. Trimming at V came to 4 bases and at J to 3 bases, leaving 9 bases not matched to a gene. Here the CDR3 DNA reads TGCAGCGTTGTAGGGGACAGGGCTCAGGACACTGAAGCTTTCTTT. Residues: CSVVGDRAQDTEAFF.

The J gene is TRBJ2-1, the V gene TRBV18, with a tentative D call TRBD1 (6 bases). The V gene's germline CDR1 is KGHSH and CDR2 LQKENI. The CDR3 length is 13 residues. Trimming cost V 2 bases and J 12 bases, with 14 bases left between them. CDR3 in DNA: TGTGCCAGCTCACCATTGGGGGCCGCGGGGCAGTTCTTC. Encoded protein: CASSPLGAAGQFF.

The genes are TRBV27 and TRBJ2-6, with D perhaps TRBD1 (6 bases). The germline V and J ends were trimmed by 6 bases and 4 bases, with 16 bases remaining between them. CDR1 MNHEY and CDR2 SMNVEV come from the germline V gene (reference sequence). This CDR3 has 16 residues. This chain's CDR3 is CASRQGHKEGANVLTF. CDR3 DNA sequence: TGTGCCAGCAGGCAGGGGCACAAGGAGGGGGCCAACGTCCTGACTTTC. The variable domain in full, completed from reference TRBV27 and TRBJ2-6, reads EAQVTQNPRYLITVTGKKLTVTCSQNMNHEYMSWYRQDPGLGLRQIYYSMNVEVTDKGDVPEGYKVSRKEKRNFPLILESPSPNQTSLYFCASRQGHKEGANVLTFGAGSRLTVL.

The chain employs TRBV6-1 and TRBJ2-5, with D perhaps TRBD1 (6 bases). V gave up 1 base and J gave up 3 bases, with 12 bases separating them. Germline V lookup: CDR1 MNHNS, CDR2 SASEGT. The CDR3 loop spans 15 amino acids. The CDR3 DNA follows: TGTGCCAGCAGTGAAGACGGCCAGGGGAAAGAGACCCAGTACTTC. Protein sequence: CASSEDGQGKETQYF.

The sample holds a few counts of this clone. The chain couples TRBV18 to TRBJ1-1; tentatively, D is TRBD1 (6 bases). V lost 4 bases and J lost 3, with 9 bases in between. This CDR3 has 13 residues. Germline values: CDR1 KGHSH, CDR2 LQKENI. CDR3 amino acids: CASSLNRDTEAFF. DNA of the CDR3: TGTGCCAGCTCACTCAACAGGGACACTGAAGCTTTCTTT.

This clone was seen more than once but under ten times. This chain uses TRBV19 with TRBJ2-2; maybe TRBD2 (6 bases). V was shortened by 3 bases and J by 6 bases, with 14 bases between the two germline ends. The CDR3 extends over 15 amino acids. Germline V gene data show CDR1 as LNHDA and CDR2 as SQIVND (reference sequence). CDR3 region: CASSIDLAGSGELFF. The CDR3 coding sequence is TGTGCCAGTAGTATTGATTTGGCGGGGTCCGGGGAGCTGTTTTTT.

The rearrangement joins TRBV6-5 to TRBJ2-3; tentative D call: TRBD2 (5 bases). Germline V gene data show CDR1 as MNHEY and CDR2 as SVGAGI. The CDR3 is made up of 15 amino acids. With 2 bases removed from V and 0 bases from J, the gap between germline ends came to 9 bases. In DNA, the CDR3 is TGTGCCAGCAGTTACCTAAGCGGCAGCACAGATACGCAGTATTTT. It is translated as CASSYLSGSTDTQYF.

The chain couples TRBV28 to TRBJ2-1; 14 positions agree with TRBD2. The CDR3 is 16 residues long. The V gene end was trimmed by 1 base and the J gene end by 8 bases; junction bases not matched to a gene: 4. The germline CDR1 and CDR2 sequences are MDHEN and SYDVKM. This CDR3 is CASSLSGTSGSYEQFF. The CDR3 bases are TGTGCCAGCAGTTTATCCGGGACTAGCGGGAGTTATGAGCAGTTCTTC. Full variable domain (remainder filled in from reference TRBV28 and TRBJ2-1): DVKVTQSSRYLVKRTGEKVFLECVQDMDHENMFWYRQDPGLGLRLIYFSYDVKMKEKGDIPEGYSVSREKKERFSLILESASTNQTSMYLCASSLSGTSGSYEQFFGPGTRLTVL.

Notes on this clone: The sample carries other DNA sequences with the same CDR3. The V call is TRBV7-8, the J call TRBJ2-2; the D is unclear. Germline CDR1 SGHVS, CDR2 FQNEAQ. Trimming took off 2 bases at V and 0 bases at J, with 4 bases between the two ends. The CDR3 covers 14 residues. The CDR3 DNA sequence: TGTGCCAGCAGCTTACGGGCGAACACCGGGGAGCTGTTTTTT. Amino acid sequence: CASSLRANTGELFF.

The chain combines TRBV19 with TRBJ1-5; D is unclear. V shed 3 bases and J shed 5 bases, with 17 bases lying between them. Looked up from germline, CDR1 is LNHDA and CDR2 is SQIVND (reference sequence). The CDR3 is 16 residues long. As DNA, the CDR3 is TGTGCCAGTAGTATTTCCGGAAGGAGATCTGATCAGCCCCAGCATTTT. Residues: CASSISGRRSDQPQHF.

The chain employs TRBV13 and TRBJ2-5, with 7 bases matching TRBD1. Germline V gene sequence: CDR1 PRHDT, CDR2 FYEKMQ (reference sequence). The V gene end was trimmed by 5 bases and the J gene end by 1 base; junction bases not matched to a gene: 1. The CDR3 covers 13 residues. The DNA of the CDR3 is TGTGCCAGCAGCCGGGACAGCCAAGAGACCCAGTACTTC. Protein product: CASSRDSQETQYF.